This T cell receptor (beta chain) was sequenced for a study of T-cell reconstitution after alpha-beta-depleted transplantation in children. This clonotype turned up a few times. V shed 5 bases and J 4 bases; nucleotides not matched to a gene: 5. The germline CDR1 and CDR2 sequences are SGHRS and YFSETQ. The CDR3 length is 15 residues. Unique molecular identifiers featured in how the TCRbeta library was prepared. TCRdb redid the calling of the PCR reads with MiXCR, one entry per CDR3 protein. This sample has nearly 550,000 distinct CDR3 sequences; around 17% occur once, and the top ten carry 2.5% to 4%.

The chain links TRBV5-1 to TRBJ2-2, with 10 positions matching TRBD2. The sequence derives from a human donor who donated a stem cell graft to a child with acute lymphoblastic leukemia. Sample: PBMCs from the stem cell graft donor, taken from the stem cell graft. The DNA for the CDR3 is TGCGCCAGCAGTTTCTGGACTAGCGGCACCGGGGAGCTGTTTTTT. Its protein product is CASSFWTSGTGELFF.